Listed here are 16 T cell receptor beta chains from one sample, sequenced in a study of response to subunit inactivated influenza vaccine. MiXCR was run by TCRdb on the RT-PCR reads, yielding one entry per CDR3 protein. In the table there are 590,000 or so distinct CDR3 sequences, roughly 15% of which are singletons. Here the sequenced sample was PBMCs from blood, taken 14 days before vaccination. The receptor source for this set is a man over 45 who received an inactivated influenza vaccine.

This clonotype was detected a few times. This chain joins TRBV13 and TRBJ2-7; D perhaps matches TRBD1 (6 bases). V lost 0 bases and J lost 5, with 11 bases in between. The CDR3 totals 14 residues. CDR1 is PRHDT, CDR2 FYEKMQ, per germline (reference sequence). Here the CDR3 DNA reads TGTGCCAGCAGCTTAGGTAACAGGGCCCACGAGCAGTACTTC. It yields the protein CASSLGNRAHEQYF.

This chain uses TRBV4-1 with TRBJ1-1; a weak D match, TRBD1 (5 bases). The CDR3 is made up of 16 amino acids. V was cut by 2 bases and J by 1 base, with 14 bases left in between. From germline, CDR1 is MGHRA and CDR2 YSYEKL. Here the CDR3 reads CASSQTLDSQNTEAFF. As DNA, the CDR3 is TGCGCCAGCAGCCAAACTCTCGACAGTCAGAACACTGAAGCTTTCTTT.

The chain joins TRBV12-3 or TRBV12-4 to TRBJ2-7; possible D gene TRBD1, 6 bases. CDR3 size: 14 residues. V was shortened by 6 bases and J by 6 bases, with 18 bases between the two germline ends. CDR3 in amino acids: CASRIKTVQGEQYF. The CDR3 coding sequence is TGTGCCAGCAGAATAAAGACAGTACAGGGCGAGCAGTACTTC.

This CDR3 reads CASSGDPGRATYEQYF. CDR3 sequence (DNA): TGCGCCAGCAGCGGGGACCCCGGGAGGGCCACCTACGAGCAGTACTTC. V and J are TRBV5-1 and TRBJ2-7; TRBD2 agrees at 8 bases. The junction had 11 bases not matched to a gene; V was cut back by 4 bases and J by 2 bases. The CDR3 spans 16 residues. The V gene's germline CDR1 is SGHRS and CDR2 YFSETQ.

This clonotype was detected ten times or more. This rearrangement joins TRBV7-9 to TRBJ2-3; D uncertain. Germline CDR1 and CDR2: SEHNR and FQNEAQ (reference sequence). V was shortened by 3 bases and J by 2 bases, with 9 bases between the two germline ends. CDR3 size: 14 residues. This CDR3 reads CASSLYLTTDTQYF. CDR3 sequence (DNA): TGTGCCAGCAGCTTGTACCTCACCACAGATACGCAGTATTTT. Full variable domain (remainder filled in from reference TRBV7-9 and TRBJ2-3): DTGVSQNPRHKITKRGQNVTFRCDPISEHNRLYWYRQTLGQGPEFLTYFQNEAQLEKSRLLSDRFSAERPKGSFSTLEIQRTEQGDSAMYLCASSLYLTTDTQYFGPGTRLTVL.

V and J are TRBV3-1 and TRBJ2-1; TRBD2 aligns across 11 bases. Per germline, CDR1 LGHDT and CDR2 YNNKEL (reference sequence). V was pared by 3 bases and J by 7 bases, with 8 bases of the junction left unmatched. The CDR3 is 16 residues long. The CDR3 sequence is CASSQGGTSGKNEQFF. Here the CDR3 DNA reads TGTGCCAGCAGCCAGGGTGGGACTAGCGGAAAGAATGAGCAGTTCTTC.

This chain connects TRBV18 to TRBJ1-2, with a possible D match to TRBD1 (6 bases). Germline CDR1 is KGHSH and CDR2 is LQKENI. The CDR3 has 13 residues. The V gene lost 3 bases and the J gene lost 4 bases, with 9 bases spanning the gap. As DNA, the CDR3 is TGTGCCAGCTCACCCACGGACAGCTATGGCTACACCTTC. It codes for CASSPTDSYGYTF.

This clonotype occurred a few times. V is TRBV7-2 and J is TRBJ1-2; the match to TRBD1 covers 9 bases. The CDR3 contains 16 residues. The V segment lost 3 bases and the J segment 8 bases; nucleotides outside the gene matches: 13. CDR1 SGHTA and CDR2 FQGNSA come from the germline V gene. The CDR3 coding sequence is TGTGCCAGCAGCTTTAGCCCCCCGACAGGGGGGGAAGGCTACACCTTC. Translating it yields CASSFSPPTGGEGYTF. Full variable domain (missing parts from reference TRBV7-2 and TRBJ1-2): GAGVSQSPSNKVTEKGKDVELRCDPISGHTALYWYRQSLGQGLEFLIYFQGNSAPDKSGLPSDRFSAERTGGSVSTLTIQRTQQEDSAVYLCASSFSPPTGGEGYTFGSGTRLTVV.

This clonotype was detected only a few times. CDR3 sequence (DNA): TGCAGCGTCCTCGTGGCGCTTGATCAGCCCCAGCATTTT. Translated, it gives CSVLVALDQPQHF. The rearrangement links TRBV29-1 to TRBJ1-5; D is unresolved. This CDR3 is built from 13 residues. Between the trimmed V and J ends, which lost 6 bases and 5 bases, there was a span of 14 bases. The germline V gene has CDR1 SQVTM and CDR2 ANQGSEA.

This clonotype was picked up a small number of times. The genes are TRBV7-8 and TRBJ2-5, with 7 bases aligning to TRBD1. The germline V gene has CDR1 SGHVS and CDR2 FQNEAQ. V trimming: 5 bases; J trimming: 2 bases; junction bases outside the gene matches: 11. The CDR3 length is 16 residues. The CDR3 protein is CASSIWTGRGQETQYF. CDR3 sequence (DNA): TGTGCCAGCAGCATATGGACAGGAAGGGGGCAAGAGACCCAGTACTTC.

The gene calls are TRBV5-5 and TRBJ2-3; D is ambiguous. The CDR3 contains 14 residues. V was pared by 1 base and J by 4 bases, with 10 bases between. Germline assignment: CDR1 SGHKS and CDR2 YYEKEE (reference sequence). The CDR3 DNA reads as TGTGCCAGCAGCTTGTTTGGGGTCCCAGATACGCAGTATTTT. Amino acid sequence: CASSLFGVPDTQYF.

V gene TRBV20-1 combines with J gene TRBJ2-7; 8 nucleotides agree with TRBD2. The CDR3 runs to 14 residues. CDR1 is DFQATT, CDR2 SNEGSKA, per germline (reference sequence). J was trimmed by 3 bases and V by 6 bases; bases with no gene match: 10. The CDR3 is CSAVITSGLYEQYF. The CDR3 nucleotides read TGCAGTGCCGTCATTACTAGCGGACTCTACGAGCAGTACTTC.

This chain uses TRBV7-2 with TRBJ2-3; 15 bases map to TRBD2. There are 17 residues in the CDR3. CDR1 is SGHTA and CDR2 is FQGNSA in the germline V gene. V gave up 5 bases and J gave up 5 bases; unmatched junction bases: 8. In nucleotides, the CDR3 is TGTGCCAGCAGCCACCACAGGACTAGCGGGGGGGTAGATACGCAGTATTTT. Translating gives CASSHHRTSGGVDTQYF.

J is TRBJ1-2 and V is TRBV7-8; D may be TRBD1 (5 bases). V was trimmed by 0 bases and J by 4 bases, leaving 12 bases between them. The CDR3 totals 15 residues. Germline lookup yields CDR1 SGHVS and CDR2 FQNEAQ. The CDR3 here is CASSLANTGVYGYTF. CDR3 nucleotide sequence: TGTGCCAGCAGCTTAGCCAACACGGGGGTCTATGGCTACACCTTC.

This clonotype was counted only a few times. The chain carries TRBV19 and TRBJ1-5; TRBD1 might be the D (6 bases). The V gene's germline CDR1 is LNHDA and CDR2 SQIVND (reference sequence). The CDR3 runs to 18 residues. Trimming stripped 5 bases from V and 0 bases from J, with 20 bases between. CDR3 nucleotide sequence: TGTGCCAGTAGTCCTCCGGGACATCTGCCCAATAGCAATCAGCCCCAGCATTTT. Its protein product is CASSPPGHLPNSNQPQHF.

This clonotype was observed many times. The rearrangement joins TRBV6-2 or TRBV6-3 to TRBJ2-7; 13 bases match TRBD2. Germline values: CDR1 MNHEY, CDR2 SVGEGT. The CDR3 loop spans 16 amino acids. Trimming took 3 bases from V and 7 from J; bases not matched to a gene: 9. CDR3 residues: CASSYRLAGGLREQYF. The CDR3 DNA sequence: TGTGCCAGCAGTTATCGACTAGCGGGAGGACTGCGGGAGCAGTACTTC.